The 10 T cell receptor beta chains presented below share a single source sample, sequenced in a study of technical replicates of blood from a handful of donors. Repertoires were generated with immunoSEQ multiplex PCR, while TCRdb's copy carries only in-frame clones and drops some. The profile shows tens of thousands of clones, approximately 94% of them singletons. Sequenced: T cells isolated from PBMCs. These receptors all stem from a human donor in good health.

This chain joins TRBV4-1 and TRBJ2-7; 8 bases align to TRBD1. Trimming at V came to 1 base and at J to 4 bases, leaving 6 bases not matched to a gene. Germline CDR1 and CDR2: MGHRA and YSYEKL. The CDR3 is made up of 15 amino acids. CDR3 loop: CASSQGGQGAYEQYF. In nucleotides, the CDR3 is TGCGCCAGCAGCCAAGGTGGTCAGGGGGCGTACGAGCAGTACTTC.

This clone was detected only a few times. The chain recombines TRBV6-5 with TRBJ1-2; no firm D call. Germline V lookup: CDR1 MNHEY, CDR2 SVGAGI. The CDR3 has 11 residues. V lost 8 bases to trimming and J lost 6 bases, with 10 bases between them. The CDR3, as DNA: TGTGCCAGCTATAATGTAGATGGCTACACCTTC. It codes for CASYNVDGYTF.

CDR3 protein: CASSLKSTSTSGIVSYEQYF. CDR3 DNA: TGCGCCAGCAGCTTGAAATCCACGTCGACTAGCGGGATCGTCTCCTACGAGCAGTACTTC. The V and J genes are TRBV5-1 and TRBJ2-7; 11 bases fit TRBD2. Germline loops: CDR1 SGHRS, CDR2 YFSETQ. This CDR3 comprises 20 residues. The ends lost 1 base at V and 0 bases at J; junction bases unmatched: 15.

The rearrangement links TRBV10-3 to TRBJ1-2, with TRBD1 matching over 8 bases. CDR1 and CDR2 (germline): ENHRY, SYGVKD. The CDR3 has 13 amino acids. The V segment lost 10 bases and the J segment 1 base; nucleotides outside the gene matches: 5. The CDR3 sequence: CATGQGFNYGYTF. CDR3 sequence (DNA): TGTGCCACCGGACAGGGATTTAACTATGGCTACACCTTC.

The chain uses TRBV6-6 and TRBJ1-3; D remains ambiguous. The CDR3 is 15 amino acids. V lost 0 bases and J lost 0, with 6 bases in between. Germline CDR1 and CDR2: MNHNY and SVGAGI (reference sequence). CDR3 residues: CASSYSTGSGNTIYF. The CDR3 coding sequence is TGTGCCAGCAGTTACTCGACGGGCTCTGGAAACACCATATATTTT.

This chain joins TRBV7-6 and TRBJ2-1, with D perhaps matching TRBD1 (6 bases). CDR3 length: 13 amino acids. Trimming stripped 5 bases from V and 7 bases from J, with 12 bases between. Germline lookup yields CDR1 SGHVS and CDR2 FNYEAQ. CDR3: CASSNTGSNEQFF. The DNA for the CDR3 is TGTGCCAGCAGCAATACAGGGTCGAATGAGCAGTTCTTC.

J is TRBJ1-2 and V is TRBV6-1, with TRBD1 identical over 7 bases. The CDR3 is 14 residues long. The V segment lost 7 bases and the J segment 4 bases; nucleotides outside the gene matches: 9. Germline V CDR1 and CDR2: MNHNS, SASEGT. The CDR3 coding sequence is TGTGCCAGCACCGCGACAGGGTCAGCCTATGGCTACACCTTC. Its protein is CASTATGSAYGYTF.

This chain uses TRBV6-1 with TRBJ1-1; TRBD1 might be the D (5 bases). V was trimmed by 3 bases and J by 3 bases, leaving 8 bases between them. The CDR3 is 13 amino acids. Looked up from germline, CDR1 is MNHNS and CDR2 is SASEGT. DNA of the CDR3: TGTGCCAGCAGTGAGGGGCACGACACTGAAGCTTTCTTT. It encodes CASSEGHDTEAFF.

V gene TRBV10-3 combines with J gene TRBJ1-2, with TRBD1 as a possible D gene (5 bases). This CDR3 spans 11 amino acids. The germline V gene encodes CDR1 ENHRY and CDR2 SYGVKD. The V and J ends lost 8 bases and 6 bases respectively, with 10 bases between them. CDR3 in DNA: TGTGCCATCTTAGGGGATGATGGCTACACCTTC. It codes for CAILGDDGYTF.

The CDR3 loop reads CASSEQGAHEQYF. The CDR3 DNA reads TGTGCCAGCAGTGAACAGGGGGCCCACGAGCAGTACTTC. The chain employs TRBV6-1 and TRBJ2-7, with TRBD1 matching 8 bases. V shed 2 bases and J 5 bases; nucleotides not matched to a gene: 2. This CDR3 spans 13 amino acids. The germline CDR1 and CDR2 sequences are MNHNS and SASEGT.